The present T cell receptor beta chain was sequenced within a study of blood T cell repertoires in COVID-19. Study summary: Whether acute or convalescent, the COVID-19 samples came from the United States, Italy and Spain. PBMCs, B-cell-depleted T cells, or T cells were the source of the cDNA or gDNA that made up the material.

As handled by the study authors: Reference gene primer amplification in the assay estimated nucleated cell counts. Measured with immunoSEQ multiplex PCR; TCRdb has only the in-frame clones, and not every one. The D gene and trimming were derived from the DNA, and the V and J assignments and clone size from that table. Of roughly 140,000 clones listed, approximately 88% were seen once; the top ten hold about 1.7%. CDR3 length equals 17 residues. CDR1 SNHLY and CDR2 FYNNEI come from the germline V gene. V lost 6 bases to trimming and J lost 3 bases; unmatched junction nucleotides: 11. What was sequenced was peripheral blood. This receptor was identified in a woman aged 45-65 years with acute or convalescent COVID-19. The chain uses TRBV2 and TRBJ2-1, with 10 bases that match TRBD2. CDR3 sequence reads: CASRDGTSVTHYNEQFF. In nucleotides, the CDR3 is TGTGCCAGCAGAGACGGGACTAGCGTTACTCACTACAATGAGCAGTTCTTC. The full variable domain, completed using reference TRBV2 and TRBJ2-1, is EPEVTQTPSHQVTQMGQEVILRCVPISNHLYFYWYRQILGQKVEFLVSFYNNEISEKSEIFDDQFSVERPDGSNFTLKIRSTKLEDSAMYFCASRDGTSVTHYNEQFFGPGTRLTVL.